The text below deals with one T cell receptor beta chain. Its antigen is undetermined. The sample comes from a study of cytomegalovirus exposure and HLA in healthy donors. Findings of the study overall: In an earlier analysis, productive rearrangement rates for most beta V segments clustered near 87% or 30%. Differences between HLA loci emerged in a later analysis of TCR association rates, with DRB1 most and HLA-C fewest. Later analysis identified a missense DCLRE1C variant that was linked to TCR beta V- and J-gene trimming.

CDR1 and CDR2 (germline): MNHEY, SVGAGI. Trimming removed 0 bases from V and 9 bases from J, with 12 bases in between. The CDR3 consists of 15 residues. The PCR had 60 Vbeta and 13 Jbeta primers. This table comes from immunoSEQ multiplex PCR, and its TCRdb copy is limited to in-frame clones, with some not included. The table records around 20,000 clones, roughly 70% of them present only once. The specimen was PBMCs. This chain uses TRBV6-5 with TRBJ1-6, with D perhaps matching TRBD1 (6 bases). This TCR derives from a man aged 18 to 29 in good health and CMV-seronegative. CDR3 bases: TGTGCCAGCAGTTACTCCGGCAGGGGTCCTTCACCCCTCCACTTT. This codes for CASSYSGRGPSPLHF.